The rows below give T cell receptor beta chains drawn from one sample of a study of cytomegalovirus exposure and HLA in healthy donors. This table comes from immunoSEQ multiplex PCR, and its TCRdb copy is limited to in-frame clones, with some not included. In total, the table holds over 100,000 clones. The source material was PBMCs. The receptors stem from a man younger than 30 in good health and CMV-seronegative. The CDR3 runs from the conserved cysteine through the conserved F or W. Fields, in order: D gene, V gene, J gene, CDR3 DNA, CDR3 protein. A D gene is named only where the DNA matches it firmly.

D: TRBD1; V: TRBV29-1; J: TRBJ2-7; DNA: TGCAGCGCCGGGACAGGGAACGAGCAGTACTTC; CDR3: CSAGTGNEQYF
D: -; V: TRBV7-2; J: TRBJ2-7; DNA: TGTGCCAGCAGCTTAGCGCGACAGGTGTCCTACGAGCAGTACTTC; CDR3: CASSLARQVSYEQYF
D: TRBD2; V: TRBV5-4; J: TRBJ2-5; DNA: TGTGCCAGCAGCTTCTGGGGAGGGGAGACCCAGTACTTC; CDR3: CASSFWGGETQYF
D: TRBD2; V: TRBV9; J: TRBJ2-7; DNA: TGTGCCAGCAGCGTCCGGACTAGCGGGGGCGAGCAGTACTTC; CDR3: CASSVRTSGGEQYF
D: TRBD1; V: TRBV5-1; J: TRBJ2-7; DNA: TGCGCCAGCAGCTTTAGGGACAGCTACGAGCAGTACTTC; CDR3: CASSFRDSYEQYF
D: -; V: TRBV11-3; J: TRBJ2-7; DNA: TGTGCCAGCAGCTTGGACACCTACGAGCAGTACTTC; CDR3: CASSLDTYEQYF
D: -; V: TRBV14; J: TRBJ2-3; DNA: TGTGCCAGCAGCCAACAGGCACCTAAACGAAACACAGATACGCAGTATTTT; CDR3: CASSQQAPKRNTDTQYF
D: -; V: TRBV5-1; J: TRBJ2-7; DNA: TGCGCCAGCAGCTCAGGGTCCCCCTACGAGCAGTACTTC; CDR3: CASSSGSPYEQYF
D: -; V: TRBV29-1; J: TRBJ2-1; DNA: TGCAGCGTTGAAAACAGACAGAACAATGAGCAGTTCTTC; CDR3: CSVENRQNNEQFF
D: -; V: TRBV4-1; J: TRBJ1-2; DNA: TGCGCCAGCAGCCAAGGAGAAAACTATGGCTACACCTTC; CDR3: CASSQGENYGYTF
D: -; V: TRBV5-4; J: TRBJ2-7; DNA: TGTGCCAGCAGCCAGAACAACAAATACGAGCAGTACTTC; CDR3: CASSQNNKYEQYF
D: -; V: TRBV19; J: TRBJ2-3; DNA: TGTGCCAGCGCGGTCGGGACAGATACGCAGTATTTT; CDR3: CASAVGTDTQYF
D: TRBD2; V: TRBV5-8; J: TRBJ2-1; DNA: TGTGCCAGCAGCCGGGCGGCGGGAGGGCCACATGAGCAGTTCTTC; CDR3: CASSRAAGGPHEQFF
D: -; V: TRBV30; J: TRBJ1-4; DNA: TGTGCCTGGGCAGAAGCAACTAATGAAAAACTGTTTTTT; CDR3: CAWAEATNEKLFF
D: TRBD2; V: TRBV28; J: TRBJ2-2; DNA: TGTGCCAGCACCGTCGGGGGGGCCCTCCACACCGGGGAGCTGTTTTTT; CDR3: CASTVGGALHTGELFF
D: -; V: TRBV6-5; J: TRBJ2-1; DNA: TGTGCCAGCAGTTGGGGGACAAAGAGTGAGCAGTTCTTC; CDR3: CASSWGTKSEQFF
D: -; V: TRBV7-6; J: TRBJ2-3; DNA: TGTGCCAGCAGCTCGACTACCGGTAGCACAGATACGCAGTATTTT; CDR3: CASSSTTGSTDTQYF
D: -; V: TRBV28; J: TRBJ1-5; DNA: TGTGCCAGCAGTTCGGTTGAGCCCCAGCATTTT; CDR3: CASSSVEPQHF
D: -; V: TRBV6-5; J: TRBJ2-1; DNA: TGTGCCAGCAGCCCGTCTCTTGCGAACGGGGAGCAGTTCTTC; CDR3: CASSPSLANGEQFF
D: -; V: TRBV27; J: TRBJ1-1; DNA: TGTGCCAGCAGTTTGAGGGGCAGGGGCACTGAAGCTTTCTTT; CDR3: CASSLRGRGTEAFF
D: TRBD1; V: TRBV9; J: TRBJ1-2; DNA: TGTGCCAGCAGCACAGGGGACGTACGTAACTATGGCTACACCTTC; CDR3: CASSTGDVRNYGYTF
D: TRBD2; V: TRBV27; J: TRBJ2-7; DNA: TGTGCCAGCATCCGACAGATTAGCGGGGCTACCTACGAGCAGTACTTC; CDR3: CASIRQISGATYEQYF
D: -; V: TRBV11-2; J: TRBJ1-4; DNA: TGTGCCAGCAGCCCTACAGTCGGGATACCGAATGAAAAACTGTTTTTT; CDR3: CASSPTVGIPNEKLFF
D: -; V: TRBV19; J: TRBJ2-1; DNA: TGTGCCAGTAGCCATATAGCGACGCGGAATGAGCAGTTCTTC; CDR3: CASSHIATRNEQFF
D: TRBD2; V: TRBV30; J: TRBJ2-1; DNA: TGTGCCTGGCTGCCGCCGGGCGGGGGATGGAATGAGCAGTTCTTC; CDR3: CAWLPPGGGWNEQFF
D: TRBD1; V: TRBV27; J: TRBJ1-1; DNA: TGTGCCAGCAGTTCGAGAGGGGGCTCCCCTGAAACTTTCTTT; CDR3: CASSSRGGSPETFF
D: -; V: TRBV18; J: TRBJ1-1; DNA: TGTGCCAGCTCACCACAGGGGACTGAAGCTTTCTTT; CDR3: CASSPQGTEAFF
D: -; V: TRBV19; J: TRBJ1-6; DNA: TGTGCCAGTAGTATTGTTAGCTCCTATAATTCACCCCTCCACTTT; CDR3: CASSIVSSYNSPLHF
D: -; V: TRBV18; J: TRBJ2-3; DNA: TGTGCCAGCTCACCAGGAGGGGGCACAGATACGCAGTATTTT; CDR3: CASSPGGGTDTQYF
D: TRBD2; V: TRBV9; J: TRBJ2-5; DNA: TGTGCCAGCAGCCGAAGCGGGGCGTCGGAGACCCAGTACTTC; CDR3: CASSRSGASETQYF
D: -; V: TRBV5-6; J: TRBJ2-1; DNA: TGTGCCAGCAGCTCCGAGGTGCGTACGTGGTACAATGAGCAGTTCTTC; CDR3: CASSSEVRTWYNEQFF
D: -; V: TRBV2; J: TRBJ1-3; DNA: TGTGCCAGCATGACCGGGATGAGCTCTGGAAACACCATATATTTT; CDR3: CASMTGMSSGNTIYF
D: TRBD1; V: TRBV28; J: TRBJ1-1; DNA: TGTGCCAGAGGACAGGCCCCTTTAGCTTTCTTT; CDR3: CARGQAPLAFF
D: TRBD1; V: TRBV28; J: TRBJ1-6; DNA: TGTGCCAGCAGGGGACAGGGAAGCTCCTATAATTCACCCCTCCACTTT; CDR3: CASRGQGSSYNSPLHF
D: -; V: TRBV30; J: TRBJ1-1; DNA: TGTGCCTGGAGTGTACGGGGGAACACTGAAGCTTTCTTT; CDR3: CAWSVRGNTEAFF
D: TRBD1; V: TRBV4-3; J: TRBJ1-5; DNA: TGCGCCAGCAGCCAAGTCCCTCTCACAGCCAGGGGGCCTCAGCCCCAGCATTTT; CDR3: CASSQVPLTARGPQPQHF
D: TRBD2; V: TRBV10-3; J: TRBJ2-2; DNA: TGTGCCATCACCACTACCTTTGGGACTAGCGACCCAAACACCGGGGAGCTGTTTTTT; CDR3: CAITTTFGTSDPNTGELFF
D: TRBD2; V: TRBV7-8; J: TRBJ2-7; DNA: TGTGCCAGCAGAAGACTAGCGGGGACCTACGAGCAGTACTTC; CDR3: CASRRLAGTYEQYF
D: -; V: TRBV5-4; J: TRBJ2-5; DNA: TGTGCCAGCAGCTTGGAATCGGGGATGGGTGAGACCCAGTACTTC; CDR3: CASSLESGMGETQYF
D: -; V: TRBV4-1; J: TRBJ2-3; DNA: TGCGCCAGCAGCCACTTGGGAGTAAGCACAGATACGCAGTATTTT; CDR3: CASSHLGVSTDTQYF
D: TRBD1; V: TRBV28; J: TRBJ1-4; DNA: TGTGCCAGCAGTTCAGGACAGGGGTTAGCTGAAAAACTGTTTTTT; CDR3: CASSSGQGLAEKLFF
D: TRBD1; V: TRBV6-6; J: TRBJ2-3; DNA: TGTGCCAGCAGCCAAACAGGGGCCACAGATACGCAGTATTTT; CDR3: CASSQTGATDTQYF
D: TRBD1; V: TRBV9; J: TRBJ2-1; DNA: TGTGCCAGCAGCGTAGGGGGCGGGACAGGGCCCGACAATGAGCAGTTCTTC; CDR3: CASSVGGGTGPDNEQFF
D: TRBD1; V: TRBV6-1; J: TRBJ1-1; DNA: TGTGCCAGCAGAGATCGAACAGGGGGCTGCGCTGAAGCTTTCTTT; CDR3: CASRDRTGGCAEAFF
D: -; V: TRBV28; J: TRBJ2-3; DNA: TGTGCCAGCAACGCCCCAAGCTCTGGTAGCACAGATACGCAGTATTTT; CDR3: CASNAPSSGSTDTQYF
D: -; V: TRBV18; J: TRBJ2-2; DNA: TGTGCCAGCTCACCAAGGCCGGGGAGCTCCTACACCGGGGAGCTGTTTTTT; CDR3: CASSPRPGSSYTGELFF
D: TRBD1; V: TRBV9; J: TRBJ2-2; DNA: TGTGCCAGCAGCCCGACAGGGGTTGCGGTGGGAACCGGGGAGCTGTTTTTT; CDR3: CASSPTGVAVGTGELFF
D: -; V: TRBV10-3; J: TRBJ2-7; DNA: TGTGCCATCAGCGCCGGGAACGAGCAGTACTTC; CDR3: CAISAGNEQYF
D: -; V: TRBV30; J: TRBJ2-7; DNA: TGTGCCTGGAGTCCAGGACAGAGGTACGAGCAGTACTTC; CDR3: CAWSPGQRYEQYF
D: TRBD1; V: TRBV29-1; J: TRBJ2-7; DNA: TGCAGCGGACAGGGGACATCCTACGAGCAGTACTTC; CDR3: CSGQGTSYEQYF
D: -; V: TRBV4-3; J: TRBJ2-2; DNA: TGCGCCAGCAGCCAAGCTTGGCGGGCGTACACCGGGGAGCTGTTTTTT; CDR3: CASSQAWRAYTGELFF
D: -; V: TRBV6-1; J: TRBJ1-5; DNA: TGTGCCAGTCTAGACCAGAGGTCTCAGCCCCAGCATTTT; CDR3: CASLDQRSQPQHF
D: TRBD2; V: TRBV25-1; J: TRBJ2-7; DNA: TGTGCCAGCAGTGAAGAGGTAGCGGGAGTGATACACGAGCAGTACTTC; CDR3: CASSEEVAGVIHEQYF
D: TRBD1; V: TRBV28; J: TRBJ1-5; DNA: TGTGCCAGCAGTGCCCCGACAGGGGGTAATCAGCCCCAGCATTTT; CDR3: CASSAPTGGNQPQHF
D: TRBD1; V: TRBV28; J: TRBJ1-5; DNA: TGTGCCAGCAGGCCCGGGACAGGGGGCAATCAGCCCCAGCATTTT; CDR3: CASRPGTGGNQPQHF